This TCR beta chain was sequenced in a study of CD8+CD57+ T cells in acquired aplastic anemia. Turning to the study itself: Sorted CD4+ and CD8+ cells yielded DNA averaging about 2.9 ug.

About this clonotype itself: It may be a read error: a sequence one base away is much more abundant.

An expansion of CD8+CD57+ cells by flow cytometry had been shown in patients chosen for sequencing. The template used for profiling TCR beta VDJ and CDR3 was genomic DNA. MiXCR was run by TCRdb on the reads, yielding one entry per CDR3 protein. The table includes over 40,000 distinct CDR3 sequences, about 63% detected once. The germline gives CDR1 SGHRS, CDR2 YFSETQ. The CDR3 contains 17 residues. Sequencing was performed on sorted CD4+, CD8+, or CD8+CD57+ T cells (not recorded which) from PBMCs. The TCR sequence derives from a human donor with aplastic anemia. The rearrangement uses TRBV5-1 and TRBJ2-5; a possible D gene is TRBD2 (6 bases). CDR3 in DNA: TGCGCCAGCAGCTTGGCCCTGGCGGGGAGGTACCAAGGGACCCAGTACTTC. This codes for CASSLALAGRYQGTQYF.